These 26 T cell receptor beta chains were sequenced from one sample in a study of blood T cell repertoires in COVID-19 (dated by TCRdb to 2020 to 2022). The library was generated by the immunoSEQ multiplex PCR assay. TCRdb limited this immuneACCESS table to in-frame rearrangements with V and J called. A share of clones is missing; checked studies link under half to unresolved V genes, and the rest is unexplained. This sample gives around 140,000 clones in total; approximately 81% of them show up just once. The top ten constitute 8.4% of the sample. Source material: peripheral blood. The receptors come from a woman aged 55-70 years with active or convalescent COVID-19.

The chain joins TRBV15 to TRBJ1-5; 7 positions match TRBD1. V lost 4 bases to trimming and J lost 1 base; unmatched junction nucleotides: 13. The CDR3 is 18 amino acids. Germline CDR1 reads LNHNV; CDR2 reads YYDKDF (reference sequence). CDR3 sequence (DNA): TGTGCCACCAGCAAGGGATTGAATGACAGGGTCAGCAATCAGCCCCAGCATTTT. Its protein is CATSKGLNDRVSNQPQHF. Combining the CDR3 with reference TRBV15 and TRBJ1-5 gives the whole variable domain DAMVIQNPRYQVTQFGKPVTLSCSQTLNHNVMYWYQQKSSQAPKLLFHYYDKDFNNEADTPDNFQSRRPNTSFCFLDIRSPGLGDTAMYLCATSKGLNDRVSNQPQHFGDGTRLSIL.

J is TRBJ2-3 and V is TRBV3-1 (or the pseudogene TRBV3-2); 9 bases map to TRBD2. CDR1 LGHDT and CDR2 YNNKEL come from the germline V gene (reference sequence). There are 17 residues in the CDR3. J was trimmed by 4 bases and V by 5 bases; bases with no gene match: 13. The CDR3 DNA follows: TGTGCCAGCAGCGAGAGTATTAGCGGGAGTCAGGCAGATACGCAGTATTTT. Translation gives CASSESISGSQADTQYF.

This rearrangement joins TRBV11-3 to TRBJ2-7; no definite D call. The germline V and J ends were trimmed by 1 base and 2 bases, with 12 bases remaining between them. The germline V gene encodes CDR1 SGHNT and CDR2 YENEEA. The CDR3 spans 15 residues. The DNA of the CDR3 is TGTGCCAGCAGCTTAGGGGTCGGCGGAACCTACGAGCAGTACTTC. Translated: CASSLGVGGTYEQYF.

The chain uses TRBV9 and TRBJ2-1; a possible D gene is TRBD1 (6 bases). The CDR3 covers 18 residues. With 0 bases removed from V and 10 bases from J, the gap between germline ends came to 26 bases. Germline V lookup: CDR1 SGDLS, CDR2 YYNGEE. CDR3 DNA sequence: TGTGCCAGCAGCGTAGCCCGACTTAAGAGGACAGTAGTGCTCGAGCAGTTCTTC. This sequence encodes CASSVARLKRTVVLEQFF.

The V gene is TRBV19, the J gene TRBJ2-1; TRBD1 agrees at 12 bases. Germline trimming cut 10 bases from V and 2 bases from J; bases unmatched to any gene: 6. CDR3 length equals 15 residues. Germline V gene sequence: CDR1 LNHDA, CDR2 SQIVND (reference sequence). CDR3 protein: CATAGTGGAYNEQFF. The CDR3 DNA follows: TGTGCCACCGCCGGGACAGGGGGCGCCTACAATGAGCAGTTCTTC.

The genes are TRBV6-2 or TRBV6-3 and TRBJ2-7; maybe TRBD2 (6 bases). The CDR3 loop spans 13 amino acids. Deletions cut 2 bases from V and 12 bases from J, with 17 bases between. Per the germline V gene, CDR1 is MNHEY and CDR2 is SVGEGT. CDR3 region: CASSYDTSLRSYF. CDR3 DNA: TGTGCCAGCAGTTACGATACTAGCCTTCGTTCGTACTTC.

V gene TRBV27 combines with J gene TRBJ2-2, with D possibly TRBD2 on 5 matching bases. Germline CDR1 is MNHEY and CDR2 is SMNVEV (reference sequence). This CDR3 is built from 13 residues. V lost 0 bases to trimming and J lost 6 bases, with 5 bases between them. In DNA, the CDR3 is TGTGCCAGCAGTTTATCGAGGGCCGGGGAGCTGTTTTTT. This encodes CASSLSRAGELFF.

This clone was recorded only once. The genes are TRBV5-5 and TRBJ1-6, with a possible D match to TRBD1 (6 bases). The CDR3 runs to 19 residues. Trimming stripped 3 bases from V and 10 bases from J, with 29 bases between. From germline, CDR1 is SGHKS and CDR2 YYEKEE (reference sequence). The CDR3 loop reads CASSSKDRPGQPGISPLHF. The DNA of the CDR3 is TGTGCCAGCAGCTCCAAGGATAGGCCGGGACAACCGGGGATATCACCCCTCCACTTT.

CDR3 protein: CASRSTYSNQPQHF. The CDR3 DNA reads as TGTGCCAGTAGATCGACATATAGCAATCAGCCCCAGCATTTT. The rearrangement uses TRBV19 and TRBJ1-5, with D unclear. The V end was cut by 6 bases, the J end by 0 bases, with 9 bases between. The CDR3 is made up of 14 amino acids. CDR1 is LNHDA and CDR2 is SQIVND in the germline V gene (reference sequence).

The chain uses TRBV19 and TRBJ1-5; unclear D gene. Germline V gene lookup returns CDR1 LNHDA and CDR2 SQIVND (reference sequence). The CDR3 runs to 17 residues. Trimming pared 5 bases from V and 3 bases from J, leaving 20 bases between. The CDR3 reads CASSSTLGAAINQPQHF. CDR3 nucleotide sequence: TGTGCCAGTAGTTCCACCCTGGGCGCCGCAATCAATCAGCCCCAGCATTTT. The full variable domain, its missing parts supplied by reference TRBV19 and TRBJ1-5, is DGGITQSPKYLFRKEGQNVTLSCEQNLNHDAMYWYRQDPGQGLRLIYYSQIVNDFQKGDIAEGYSVSREKKESFPLTVTSAQKNPTAFYLCASSSTLGAAINQPQHFGDGTRLSIL.

This chain connects TRBV5-4 to TRBJ2-2, with 8 bases that match TRBD2. CDR3 length: 15 residues. After removal of 4 bases from V and 5 bases from J, the junction contained 7 bases not matched to a gene. CDR1 and CDR2 from the germline V gene are SGHNT and YYREEE (reference sequence). The DNA of the CDR3 is TGTGCCAGCAGCCATACTAGCGGTCGGACCGGGGAGCTGTTTTTT. This translates into CASSHTSGRTGELFF.

J is TRBJ1-1 and V is TRBV28, with 11 bases matching TRBD1. The V gene's germline CDR1 is MDHEN and CDR2 SYDVKM. The CDR3 runs 16 residues. J was trimmed by 4 bases and V by 9 bases; bases with no gene match: 13. In nucleotides, the CDR3 is TGTGCCAGTGAGAGGCCCGGGACAGGGGGAATCACTGAAGCTTTCTTT. Protein: CASERPGTGGITEAFF.

The CDR3 nucleotides are TGTGCCAGCAGCCAAGAACCGGGACTAGCGGGAGGGAGCTCCTACGAGCAGTACTTC. Its translation: CASSQEPGLAGGSSYEQYF. The chain is built from TRBV3-1 (or the pseudogene TRBV3-2) and TRBJ2-7; 16 nucleotides align to TRBD2. Trimming at V came to 0 bases and at J to 0 bases, leaving 5 bases not matched to a gene. Germline CDR1 LGHDT, CDR2 YNNKEL (reference sequence). This CDR3 has 19 residues.

This clone was observed a handful of times. The rearrangement links TRBV19 to TRBJ2-3; no clear D. V lost 6 bases to trimming and J lost 1 base, with 14 bases between them. Germline V gives CDR1 LNHDA, CDR2 SQIVND (reference sequence). The CDR3 consists of 15 residues. CDR3 nucleotides: TGTGCCAGTAGAAGGCAGGCATTCGGCACAGATACGCAGTATTTT. This codes for CASRRQAFGTDTQYF.

The chain is built from TRBV6-2 or TRBV6-3 and TRBJ1-2; D gene unclear. CDR1 is MNHEY, CDR2 SVGEGT, per germline. Trimming removed 6 bases from V and 4 bases from J, with 24 bases in between. This CDR3 is built from 17 residues. In DNA form, the CDR3 reads TGTGCCAGCAGCGATCGACATCCCCGAATTGGGAGCTATGGCTACACCTTC. Its translation is CASSDRHPRIGSYGYTF.

The chain links TRBV7-8 to TRBJ2-2; D remains unclear. The CDR3 contains 16 residues. The germline V gene encodes CDR1 SGHVS and CDR2 FQNEAQ. The V gene lost 1 base and the J gene lost 0 bases, with 9 bases spanning the gap. The CDR3 DNA is TGTGCCAGCAGCTTAGTGGCCCGCTCGAACACCGGGGAGCTGTTTTTT. Translated, it gives CASSLVARSNTGELFF.

This rearrangement joins TRBV28 to TRBJ2-4; D may be TRBD2 (6 bases). The CDR3 length is 13 residues. Germline-derived CDR1 and CDR2 are MDHEN and SYDVKM. V was clipped by 10 bases and J by 5 bases, with 15 bases between them. The CDR3 reads CATILEGQNIQYF. The CDR3 coding sequence is TGTGCCACCATCCTGGAGGGGCAAAACATTCAGTACTTC.

The gene calls are TRBV4-3 and TRBJ2-3, with 7 bases lining up with TRBD1. J gave up 3 bases and V 4 bases, and 7 bases lay outside the gene matches. CDR3 length: 15 amino acids. Germline V CDR1 and CDR2: LGHNA, YSLEER. The CDR3 sequence is CASSLQGRGTDTQYF. The CDR3 bases are TGCGCCAGCAGCCTACAGGGGCGTGGGACAGATACGCAGTATTTT.

This clone was counted ten times or more. The rearrangement uses TRBV19 and TRBJ1-3, with TRBD1 as a possible D gene (6 bases). V lost 5 bases and J 0 bases, leaving 11 bases between the germline ends. This CDR3 is 15 amino acids long. The V gene's germline CDR1 is LNHDA and CDR2 SQIVND (reference sequence). The chain's CDR3 is CASSATGTSGNTIYF. The CDR3, as DNA: TGTGCCAGTAGTGCGACAGGAACCTCTGGAAACACCATATATTTT.

This chain connects TRBV12-3 or TRBV12-4 to TRBJ2-5, with TRBD2 matching over 11 bases. The CDR3 has 13 residues. V shed 8 bases and J 2 bases; nucleotides not matched to a gene: 1. CDR3 DNA: TGTGCCAGCGCTAGCGGGAGGCAAGAGACCCAGTACTTC. It encodes CASASGRQETQYF.

The chain combines TRBV2 with TRBJ1-2, with TRBD1 matching over 8 bases. Trimming took 7 bases from V and 3 from J; bases not matched to a gene: 4. The CDR3 spans 13 residues. Germline CDR1 and CDR2: SNHLY and FYNNEI. CDR3 sequence reads: CASNGQGDYGYTF. The CDR3 bases are TGTGCCAGCAACGGACAGGGTGACTATGGCTACACCTTC.

The chain links TRBV4-1 to TRBJ1-4; D uncertain. Germline lookup yields CDR1 MGHRA and CDR2 YSYEKL. Trimming stripped 4 bases from V and 0 bases from J, with 12 bases between. The CDR3 length is 16 residues. CDR3 in DNA: TGCGCCAGCAGCCTGAGGCAGCTATCAACTAATGAAAAACTGTTTTTT. Protein sequence: CASSLRQLSTNEKLFF.

This clone was picked up one time. CDR3 protein: CASSLTRQQYNSPLHF. The CDR3, as DNA: TGTGCCAGCAGCTTGACCCGACAACAATATAATTCACCCCTCCACTTT. The chain is built from TRBV7-8 and TRBJ1-6; D is uncertain. The CDR3 length is 16 residues. Germline assignment: CDR1 SGHVS and CDR2 FQNEAQ. V was cut by 3 bases and J by 4 bases, with 13 bases left in between.

This chain links TRBV4-1 with TRBJ2-5; 9 positions match TRBD2. The CDR3 runs 14 residues. The V segment lost 4 bases and the J segment 2 bases; nucleotides outside the gene matches: 2. Germline V CDR1 and CDR2: MGHRA, YSYEKL. CDR3 DNA sequence: TGCGCCAGCAGCCTCCTAGCGGGGCAAGAGACCCAGTACTTC. It yields the protein CASSLLAGQETQYF.

V is TRBV12-3 or TRBV12-4 and J is TRBJ2-7; tentatively, D is TRBD1 (5 bases). This CDR3 spans 12 amino acids. The ends were cut back, 5 bases at V and 7 bases at J, with 12 bases in the middle. The DNA for the CDR3 is TGTGCCAGCAGTCAGGGCAGCAAAGAGCAGTACGTC. Its protein is CASSQGSKEQYV.

V and J are TRBV2 and TRBJ2-2, with TRBD2 matching over 11 bases. This CDR3 contains 15 residues. CDR1 and CDR2 from the germline V gene are SNHLY and FYNNEI. Trimming at V came to 6 bases and at J to 4 bases, leaving 4 bases not matched to a gene. The CDR3 sequence is CASRVGTSGTGELFF. The CDR3 nucleotides are TGTGCCAGCAGGGTCGGGACTAGCGGCACCGGGGAGCTGTTTTTT.